The clone carrying this TCR beta chain has at least ten counts. Its antigen is as yet unknown. Using a J-beta primer mix together with a sample-barcoded 5' primer, a second PCR was run for roughly 6 to 12 cycles. TCRdb recomputed calls from the 5' RACE reads with MiXCR, one row per CDR3 protein. The data show 750,000 to 1,000,000 distinct CDR3 sequences, roughly 29% seen once. The germline CDR1 and CDR2 sequences are SGHTA and FQGNSA. The CDR3 spans 15 residues. V lost 0 bases and J 2 bases, leaving 10 bases between the germline ends. This entry comes from a study of blood T cells in healthy people across ages. Study-wide results and limits: When set beside aged donors, long-lived donors presented more naive CD4+ cells and higher diversity.

The data also belong to a second study, concerning T cells of mothers and their children.

V is TRBV7-2 and J is TRBJ1-2; no definite D call. The sequenced sample consisted of blood. This TCR was recovered from a woman aged 40 to 50 in good health. CDR3 sequence: CASSLAHKTNYGYTF. CDR3 coding DNA: TGTGCCAGCAGCTTAGCGCATAAGACCAACTATGGCTACACCTTC.